The clone carrying this TCR beta chain was counted a few times. Its antigen remains unidentified. Repertoires were generated with immunoSEQ multiplex PCR, while TCRdb's copy carries only in-frame clones and drops some. The sample holds about 120,000 clones, under 90% seen once. The CDR3 sequence is 14 residues long. Germline CDR1 reads MNHEY; CDR2 reads SVGAGI. The V end was cut by 5 bases, the J end by 3 bases, with 13 bases between. The data stem from a study of T cell responses to AZD1222 COVID-19 vaccine. Study-wide points: The peak T cell response came first, and repertoires were sampled only after it. Once two AZD1222 doses were given, Spike-specific TCR breadth and depth went up.

The TCR sequence derives from an adult in good health. Sequences were derived from peripheral blood, sampled on day 0 of AZD1222 vaccination. The genes are TRBV6-5 and TRBJ1-1; D may be TRBD1 (5 bases). CDR3 coding DNA: TGTGCCAGCAGTCGCAGTGGGGGAGACACTGAAGCTTTCTTT. Translation gives CASSRSGGDTEAFF.